The 22 T cell receptor beta chains presented below share a single source sample, sequenced in a study of blood T cell repertoires in COVID-19. TCRdb keeps only in-frame clones here, not all; method: immunoSEQ multiplex PCR. In the table there are 110,000 or so clones, roughly 85% of which are singletons. What was sequenced was peripheral blood. Source of these receptors: a human donor in a cohort sampled during active COVID-19.

The chain joins TRBV6-6 to TRBJ1-3, with D possibly TRBD1 on 5 matching bases. V gave up 6 bases and J gave up 4 bases, with 16 bases separating them. Germline values: CDR1 MNHNY, CDR2 SVGAGI (reference sequence). This CDR3 is built from 15 residues. CDR3 loop: CASRQQGVSGNTIYF. The CDR3 coding sequence is TGTGCCAGCAGGCAACAAGGGGTATCGGGAAACACCATATATTTT.

For this clone: Other DNA sequences within the sample encode an identical CDR3. This chain joins TRBV2 and TRBJ2-1; TRBD2 matches at 9 bases. This CDR3 has 15 residues. V was clipped by 8 bases and J by 0 bases; unmatched bases: 5. CDR1 is SNHLY and CDR2 is FYNNEI in the germline V gene. This CDR3 reads CASRRGGSSYNEQFF. The CDR3 nucleotides read TGTGCCAGCCGGCGGGGGGGGTCCTCCTACAATGAGCAGTTCTTC.

V gene TRBV20-1 combines with J gene TRBJ2-7; weak D call: TRBD2 (5 bases). V was clipped by 6 bases and J by 7 bases, with 13 bases between them. Germline CDR1 is DFQATT and CDR2 is SNEGSKA (reference sequence). The CDR3 length is 11 residues. CDR3 in amino acids: CSAPGREEQYF. The CDR3 bases are TGCAGTGCCCCCGGTCGGGAAGAGCAGTACTTC.

The CDR3 nucleotides are TGCGCCAGCAGCGATAGCGGGGGGTCCTACAATGAGCAGTTCTTC. Amino acid sequence: CASSDSGGSYNEQFF. V usage is TRBV5-1 and J usage is TRBJ2-1; 10 nucleotides align to TRBD2. Trimming took 4 bases from V and 1 from J; bases not matched to a gene: 2. The germline V gene encodes CDR1 SGHRS and CDR2 YFSETQ. CDR3 length: 15 residues. The full variable domain, rest sourced from reference TRBV5-1 and TRBJ2-1, is KAGVTQTPRYLIKTRGQQVTLSCSPISGHRSVSWYQQTPGQGLQFLFEYFSETQRNKGNFPGRFSGRQFSNSRSEMNVSTLELGDSALYLCASSDSGGSYNEQFFGPGTRLTVL.

Here the CDR3 DNA reads TGTGCCAGCAGCCGTACTAGCGGGGGGTTCGAGACCCAGTACTTC. As protein: CASSRTSGGFETQYF. This chain links TRBV7-9 with TRBJ2-5; 12 nucleotides align to TRBD2. CDR3 length equals 15 residues. V was pared by 5 bases and J by 5 bases, with 6 bases of the junction left unmatched. Germline V lookup: CDR1 SEHNR, CDR2 FQNEAQ (reference sequence).

This chain uses TRBV6-5 with TRBJ2-7, with 7 bases identical to TRBD1. Trimming took 7 bases from V and 6 from J; bases not matched to a gene: 9. The CDR3 sequence is 13 residues long. CDR1 and CDR2 from the germline V gene are MNHEY and SVGAGI. CDR3 region: CASKQQGWGEQYF. DNA for the CDR3: TGTGCCAGCAAACAACAGGGGTGGGGCGAGCAGTACTTC.

This chain joins TRBV4-2 and TRBJ1-6; D is uncertain. Germline lookup yields CDR1 LGHNA and CDR2 YNFKEQ. V was cut by 1 base and J by 1 base, with 14 bases left in between. This CDR3 has 18 amino acids. The DNA of the CDR3 is TGTGCCAGCAGCCAAGCTCCTGCGGGGATGTCCTATAATTCACCCCTCCACTTT. Its protein product is CASSQAPAGMSYNSPLHF.

The chain is built from TRBV5-6 and TRBJ1-2, with TRBD1 matching over 9 bases. The CDR3 covers 16 residues. Per the germline V gene, CDR1 is SGHDT and CDR2 is YYEEEE. J lost 0 bases, V lost 5 bases, and 8 bases had no gene match. Written as DNA, the CDR3 is TGTGCCAGCAGGACGGGACAGGGAAAGGCTAACTATGGCTACACCTTC. It translates to CASRTGQGKANYGYTF.

V and J are TRBV10-3 and TRBJ1-5, with 9 nucleotides matching TRBD1. Germline-derived CDR1 and CDR2 are ENHRY and SYGVKD. The CDR3 extends over 13 amino acids. V shed 10 bases and J 4 bases; nucleotides not matched to a gene: 5. DNA for the CDR3: TGTGCCACCGGGACAGGGACTAATCAGCCCCAGCATTTT. Translating gives CATGTGTNQPQHF.

The chain links TRBV29-1 to TRBJ2-1; D may be TRBD1 (5 bases). V lost 5 bases, J lost 9 bases, and 14 bases lay in between. The CDR3 is made up of 12 amino acids. Germline lookup yields CDR1 SQVTM and CDR2 ANQGSEA. In nucleotides, the CDR3 is TGCAGCGTTAGCCCAAGGGGAATTGAGCAGTTCTTC. This codes for CSVSPRGIEQFF.

This chain uses TRBV12-3 or TRBV12-4 with TRBJ2-5, with TRBD1 matching 8 bases. With V trimmed by 8 bases and J by 3 bases, 2 bases remained unmatched. There are 12 residues in the CDR3. The CDR3 DNA reads as TGTGCCAGCGGGGGACAGGAAGAGACCCAGTACTTC. It is translated as CASGGQEETQYF.

CDR3 nucleotides: TGTGCCAGCAGCCGGGGACAGAACTATGGCTACACCTTC. This encodes CASSRGQNYGYTF. The chain has TRBV12-3 or TRBV12-4 and TRBJ1-2; TRBD1 aligns across 7 bases. The CDR3 is 13 residues long. The J segment lost 2 bases and the V segment lost 6 bases, leaving 3 bases of the junction unmatched.

The V call is TRBV30, the J call TRBJ1-2; 7 bases map to TRBD1. CDR1 and CDR2 from the germline V gene are GTSNPN and SVGIG (reference sequence). The CDR3 has 13 amino acids. V lost 0 bases, J lost 6 bases, and 4 bases stayed unmatched. Here the CDR3 reads CAWSVTGADGYTF. CDR3 DNA sequence: TGTGCCTGGAGTGTTACAGGGGCAGATGGCTACACCTTC.

This clone showed up just a few times. The chain links TRBV5-8 to TRBJ2-7; TRBD1 aligns across 7 bases. The J segment lost 3 bases and the V segment lost 5 bases, leaving 8 bases of the junction unmatched. CDR1 is SGHTS and CDR2 is YDEGEE in the germline V gene. This CDR3 is 14 amino acids long. The CDR3 loop is CASRDRDKYYEQYF. The CDR3 bases are TGTGCCAGCAGAGACAGGGATAAATACTACGAGCAGTACTTC. Together with reference TRBV5-8 and TRBJ2-7, the CDR3 gives the full variable domain: EAGVTQSPTHLIKTRGQQATLRCSPISGHTSVYWYQQALGLGLQFLLWYDEGEERNRGNFPPRFSGRQFPNYSSELNVNALELEDSALYLCASRDRDKYYEQYFGPGTRLTVT.

The CDR3 region is CASGWGGSNQPQHF. The CDR3, as DNA: TGTGCTAGTGGTTGGGGGGGGTCTAATCAGCCCCAGCATTTT. This chain joins TRBV12-5 and TRBJ1-5, with D tentatively TRBD1 (5 bases). Trimming stripped 4 bases from V and 4 bases from J, with 11 bases between. CDR1 is LGHNT and CDR2 is FRNRAP in the germline V gene. The CDR3 totals 14 residues.

The genes are TRBV29-1 and TRBJ2-7; TRBD1 aligns across 7 bases. CDR1 and CDR2 from the germline V gene are SQVTM and ANQGSEA. The CDR3 length is 13 residues. With 4 bases clipped from V and 2 bases from J, the junction kept 5 bases outside the gene matches. The CDR3 DNA follows: TGCAGCGTTGGACAGGGCGTCACCTACGAGCAGTACTTC. Protein: CSVGQGVTYEQYF.

The CDR3 spells CAWSDKQVVGEKLFF. In DNA, the CDR3 is TGTGCCTGGAGTGATAAACAGGTAGTCGGTGAAAAACTGTTTTTT. The gene calls are TRBV30 and TRBJ1-4; the D gene is possibly TRBD1 (5 bases). CDR1 is GTSNPN, CDR2 SVGIG, per germline (reference sequence). Trimming cost V 1 base and J 7 bases, with 16 bases left between them. The CDR3 extends over 15 amino acids. The whole variable domain, remainder taken from reference TRBV30 and TRBJ1-4, is SQTIHQWPATLVQPVGSPLSLECTVEGTSNPNLYWYRQAAGRGLQLLFYSVGIGQISSEVPQNLSASRPQDRQFILSSKKLLLSDSGFYLCAWSDKQVVGEKLFFGSGTQLSVL.

This chain links TRBV3-1 (or the pseudogene TRBV3-2) with TRBJ2-1; TRBD2 aligns across 8 bases. Trimming removed 4 bases from V and 0 bases from J; junction bases left unmatched: 17. Germline V gives CDR1 LGHDT, CDR2 YNNKEL (reference sequence). The CDR3 length is 20 residues. The CDR3 reads CASSRDVNGGAPGSYNEQFF. Written as DNA, the CDR3 is TGTGCCAGCAGCCGAGATGTTAACGGGGGGGCTCCCGGCTCCTACAATGAGCAGTTCTTC.

The chain has TRBV7-3 and TRBJ2-5, with a possible D match to TRBD2 (6 bases). Trimming pared 1 base from V and 5 bases from J, leaving 14 bases between. The CDR3 runs to 15 residues. Per the germline V gene, CDR1 is SGHTA and CDR2 is FQGTGA. CDR3 sequence reads: CASSLNGGLGETQYF. Here the CDR3 DNA reads TGTGCCAGCAGCTTAAACGGGGGTCTAGGGGAGACCCAGTACTTC.

In nucleotides, the CDR3 is TGTGCCACATTACTGAACGAACGCGGCAATCAGCCCCAGCATTTT. Translation: CATLLNERGNQPQHF. This chain uses TRBV28 with TRBJ1-5; D not certain. The V gene's germline CDR1 is MDHEN and CDR2 SYDVKM. The CDR3 contains 15 residues. Trimming removed 10 bases at V and 2 bases at J, with 18 bases between.

This rearrangement joins TRBV7-6 to TRBJ1-2, with 7 bases fitting TRBD1. Germline V gene lookup returns CDR1 SGHVS and CDR2 FNYEAQ. The CDR3 covers 15 residues. Unmatched junction bases numbered 11, after V lost 6 bases and J lost 4 bases. CDR3 amino acids: CASSPGTEPSYGYTF. The CDR3 DNA reads TGTGCCAGCAGTCCCGGGACAGAACCCTCCTATGGCTACACCTTC.

The chain couples TRBV6-5 to TRBJ2-2; 8 nucleotides line up with TRBD1. Losses at the gene ends were 2 bases for V and 5 bases for J; bases not matched to a gene: 7. There are 16 residues in the CDR3. Germline CDR1 MNHEY, CDR2 SVGAGI. CDR3 sequence: CASSYGQGAGTGELFF. The CDR3 DNA follows: TGTGCCAGCAGTTACGGGCAGGGGGCCGGAACCGGGGAGCTGTTTTTT.